Included here is one T cell receptor (beta chain) sequence, with context. CDR3 size: 15 residues. Germline V gives CDR1 SGHTA, CDR2 FQGNSA. Unmatched junction bases numbered 5, after V lost 2 bases and J lost 5 bases. These data come from a study of T cell responses to AZD1222 COVID-19 vaccine. Some clones are missing from TCRdb's copy, which holds only in-frame ones; the method was immunoSEQ multiplex PCR. The data contain 60,000 or so clones, 84% of them singletons. The receptor was isolated from an adult in good health. V usage is TRBV7-2 and J usage is TRBJ2-3, with 9 bases lining up with TRBD1. Here the sequenced sample was peripheral blood, taken on day 0 of AZD1222 vaccination. The CDR3 DNA reads TGTGCCAGCAGCTTAAACAGGGGGCGATTAGATACGCAGTATTTT. This gives the protein CASSLNRGRLDTQYF.